The sequence of this T cell receptor beta chain was determined in a study of shared clonotypes between healthy human individuals. Whole-study findings and limits: Blood was the only sampled material, and tissue repertoires likely differ. Unshared clonotypes carried lower generation probabilities than those common to all four donors.

Evenly divided among several immunoSEQ plates was the genomic DNA of each subset. Profiled with immunoSEQ multiplex PCR; TCRdb holds only in-frame clones, not every one. The sample consists of approximately 1.5 million clones, 98% of them appearing once. The germline V and J ends were trimmed by 6 bases and 4 bases, with 10 bases remaining between them. The CDR3 sequence is 13 residues long. Germline-derived CDR1 and CDR2 are MNHEY and SVGAGI. On this clone: Its antigen is unidentified.

The rearrangement uses TRBV6-5 and TRBJ1-3; D not certain. Material for sequencing was naive CD4+ T cells sorted from blood. The sample's subset: CD45RA+ positively selected. This receptor was obtained from a man aged 25-45 years in good health. The CDR3 bases are TGTGCCAGCAGCCTTGGGTACGGAAACACCATATATTTT. Protein product: CASSLGYGNTIYF.